This T cell receptor (beta chain) was captured in a study of blood T cell repertoires in COVID-19 (dated by TCRdb to the early 2020s). At the level of the whole study: Samples covering the acute and convalescent phases of COVID-19 were provided by collaborators in the United States, Italy and Spain. The sample metadata nearly always contained a de-identified subject ID, COVID-19 status, age in years and sex. The prospective study material was composed of cDNA or gDNA derived from T cells, B-cell-depleted T cells, or PBMCs. HLA class I and class II types, where available, came from metadata supplied by the sample provider rather than from assay-based typing. The repertoires were released in a freely available public database meant as a resource for research on the immune response to SARS-CoV-2. Subjects who had been exposed to COVID-19, were actively infected with it, or had recovered from it provided the deeply sampled blood TCRbeta repertoires that made up the dataset. Samples came from the ongoing ImmuneRACE study (first 160 participants) plus 1,254 subjects from 6 global collaborators. Overall study results and their limits: Clinical and demographic metadata were provided uncurated, with the amount varying by source and participant.

The collaborating institutions used their own protocols to collect whole blood in K2EDTA tubes. Collaborator samples were shipped for TCRbeta analysis as frozen whole blood, isolated PBMCs, or DNA extracted from either sample type. Concerning this clone itself: Its antigen target is currently unknown. Because it lacks the conserved phenylalanine or tryptophan at the end, this CDR3 is likely a read error. The DNA is omitted, as the CDR3 cannot be located on it reliably, and the CDR3 follows TCRdb's listing.

The immunoSEQ Assay, a bias-controlled multiplex PCR, was used to amplify TCRbeta CDR3 regions from genomic DNA. In the original analysis: The number of nucleated cells in each sample was estimated from the amplification of reference gene primers within the assay. Sequence reads were collapsed and filtered to measure the absolute abundance of every unique TCRbeta CDR3 rearrangement. For each sample, productive Simpson clonality was calculated by taking the square root of Simpson's diversity index across productive rearrangements. In TCRdb, the immuneACCESS table is reduced to in-frame sequences with V and J assigned. These tables do not hold every clone; where another copy was compared, an unresolved V gene accounts for under half, and the others remain unexplained. V and J calls and clone size are copied from that table; D and trimming were computed from the DNA. The sample table shows 120,000 or so clones, and around 82% are seen once. The leading ten clones occupy 5.5% to 6% of the sample.

Specimen: peripheral blood. The TCR originated in a man older than 75 with active or convalescent COVID-19.

The CDR3 loop reads CASSVGTAVNY. In this chain, TRBV5-6 is recombined with TRBJ1-6; the D call TRBD1 from the table was never checked on the DNA. The CDR3 region is 11 residues in length, termini included. For CDR1 and CDR2, the germline V gene lists SGHDT and YYEEEE.